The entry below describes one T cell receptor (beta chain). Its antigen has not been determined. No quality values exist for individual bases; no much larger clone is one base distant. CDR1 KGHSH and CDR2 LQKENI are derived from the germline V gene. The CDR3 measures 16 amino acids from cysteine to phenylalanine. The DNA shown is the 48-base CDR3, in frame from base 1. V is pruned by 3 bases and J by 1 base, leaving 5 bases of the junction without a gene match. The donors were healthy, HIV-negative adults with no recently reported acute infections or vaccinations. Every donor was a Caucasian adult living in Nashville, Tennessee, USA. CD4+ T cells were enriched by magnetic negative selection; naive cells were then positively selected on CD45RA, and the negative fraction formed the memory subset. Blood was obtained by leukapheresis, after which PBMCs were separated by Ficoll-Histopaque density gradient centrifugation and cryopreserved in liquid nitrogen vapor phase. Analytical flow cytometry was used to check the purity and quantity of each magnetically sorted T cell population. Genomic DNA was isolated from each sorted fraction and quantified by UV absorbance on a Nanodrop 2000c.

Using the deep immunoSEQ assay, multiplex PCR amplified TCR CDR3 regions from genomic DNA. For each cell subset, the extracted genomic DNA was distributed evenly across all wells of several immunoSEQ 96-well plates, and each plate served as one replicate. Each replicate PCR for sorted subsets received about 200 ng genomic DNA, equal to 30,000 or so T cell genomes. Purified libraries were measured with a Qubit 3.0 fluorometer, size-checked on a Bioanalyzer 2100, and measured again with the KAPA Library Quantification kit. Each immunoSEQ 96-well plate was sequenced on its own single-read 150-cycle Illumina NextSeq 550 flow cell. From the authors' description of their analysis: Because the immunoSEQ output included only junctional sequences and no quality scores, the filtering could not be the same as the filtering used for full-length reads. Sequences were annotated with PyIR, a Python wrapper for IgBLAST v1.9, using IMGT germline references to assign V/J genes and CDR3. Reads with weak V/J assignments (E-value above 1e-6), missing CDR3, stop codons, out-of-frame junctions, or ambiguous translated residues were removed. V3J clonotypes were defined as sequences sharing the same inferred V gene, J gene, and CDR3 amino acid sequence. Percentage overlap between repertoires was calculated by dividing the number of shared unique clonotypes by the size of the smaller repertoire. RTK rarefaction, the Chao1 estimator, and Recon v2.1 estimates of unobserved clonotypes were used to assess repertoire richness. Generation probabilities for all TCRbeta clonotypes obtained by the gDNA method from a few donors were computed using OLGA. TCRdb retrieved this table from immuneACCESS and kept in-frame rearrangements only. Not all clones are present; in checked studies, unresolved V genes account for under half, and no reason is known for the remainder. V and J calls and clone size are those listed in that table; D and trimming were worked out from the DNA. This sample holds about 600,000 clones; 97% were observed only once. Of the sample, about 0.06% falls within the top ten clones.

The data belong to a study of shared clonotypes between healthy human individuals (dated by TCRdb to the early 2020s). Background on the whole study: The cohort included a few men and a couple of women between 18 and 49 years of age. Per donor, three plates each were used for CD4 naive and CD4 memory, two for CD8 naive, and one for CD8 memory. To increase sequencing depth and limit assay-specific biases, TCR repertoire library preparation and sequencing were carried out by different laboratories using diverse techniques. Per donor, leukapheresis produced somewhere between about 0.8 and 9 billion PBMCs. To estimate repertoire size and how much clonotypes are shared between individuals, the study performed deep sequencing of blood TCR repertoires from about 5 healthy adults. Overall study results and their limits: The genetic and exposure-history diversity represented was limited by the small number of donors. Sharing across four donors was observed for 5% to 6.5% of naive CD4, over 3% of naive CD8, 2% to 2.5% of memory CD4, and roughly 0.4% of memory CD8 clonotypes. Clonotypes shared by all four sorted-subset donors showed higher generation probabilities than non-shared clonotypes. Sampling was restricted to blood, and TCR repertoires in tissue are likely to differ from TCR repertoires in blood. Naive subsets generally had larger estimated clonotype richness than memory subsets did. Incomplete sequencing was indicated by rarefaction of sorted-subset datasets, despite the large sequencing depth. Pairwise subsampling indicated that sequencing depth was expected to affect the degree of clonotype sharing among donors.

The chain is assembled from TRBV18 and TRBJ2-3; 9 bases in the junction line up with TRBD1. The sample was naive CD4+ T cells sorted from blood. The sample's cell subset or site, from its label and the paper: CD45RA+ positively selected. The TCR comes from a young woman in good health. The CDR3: CASSPRTGAGTDTQYF. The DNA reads TGTGCCAGCTCACCCAGGACAGGGGCGGGCACAGATACGCAGTATTTT.